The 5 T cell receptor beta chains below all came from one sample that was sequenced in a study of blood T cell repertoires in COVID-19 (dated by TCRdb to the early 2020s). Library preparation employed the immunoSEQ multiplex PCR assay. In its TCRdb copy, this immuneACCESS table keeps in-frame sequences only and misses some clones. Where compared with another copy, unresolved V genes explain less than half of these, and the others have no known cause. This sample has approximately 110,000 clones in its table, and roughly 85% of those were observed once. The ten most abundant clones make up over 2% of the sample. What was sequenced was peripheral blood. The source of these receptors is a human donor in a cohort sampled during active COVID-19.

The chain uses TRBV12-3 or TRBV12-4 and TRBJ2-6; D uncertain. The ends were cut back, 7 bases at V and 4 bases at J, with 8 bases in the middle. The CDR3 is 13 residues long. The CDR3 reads CASTVRGANVLTF. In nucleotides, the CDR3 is TGTGCCAGCACGGTTCGGGGGGCCAACGTCCTGACTTTC.

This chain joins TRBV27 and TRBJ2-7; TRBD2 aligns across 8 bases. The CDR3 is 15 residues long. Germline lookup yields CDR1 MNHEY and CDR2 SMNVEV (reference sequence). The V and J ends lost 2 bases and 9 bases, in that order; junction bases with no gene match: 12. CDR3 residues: CASSLSSGVVSGQYF. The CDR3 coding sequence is TGTGCCAGCAGTTTAAGTAGCGGGGTTGTTTCTGGGCAGTACTTC.

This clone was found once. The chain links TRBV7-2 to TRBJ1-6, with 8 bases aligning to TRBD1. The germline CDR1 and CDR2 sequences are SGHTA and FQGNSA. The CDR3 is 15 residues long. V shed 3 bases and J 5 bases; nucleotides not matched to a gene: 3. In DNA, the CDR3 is TGTGCCAGCAGCTTCCGGGACAGGAATAATTCACCCCTCCACTTT. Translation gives CASSFRDRNNSPLHF.

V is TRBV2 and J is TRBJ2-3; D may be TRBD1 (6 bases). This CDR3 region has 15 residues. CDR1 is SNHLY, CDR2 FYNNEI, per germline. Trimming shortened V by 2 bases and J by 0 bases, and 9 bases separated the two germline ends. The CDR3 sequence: CASSERTDSTDTQYF. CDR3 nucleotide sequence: TGTGCCAGCAGTGAAAGGACAGACAGCACAGATACGCAGTATTTT.

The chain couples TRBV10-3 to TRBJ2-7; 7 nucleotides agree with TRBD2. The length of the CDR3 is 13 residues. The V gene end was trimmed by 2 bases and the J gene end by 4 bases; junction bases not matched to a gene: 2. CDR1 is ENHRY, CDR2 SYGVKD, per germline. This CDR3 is CAISEAGEYEQYF. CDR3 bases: TGTGCCATCAGTGAGGCGGGAGAGTACGAGCAGTACTTC.